Below, 8 T cell receptor beta chains from the same sample are listed, as sequenced in a study of blood T cell repertoires in COVID-19. Using immunoSEQ multiplex PCR, the repertoire was profiled, and TCRdb retains in-frame clones only, with some absent. Here the sample spans some 150,000 clones, roughly four fifths being singletons. Input material: peripheral blood. The receptors derive from an older woman with acute or convalescent COVID-19.

This clone was recorded a few times. At one of its ends the junction is not consistent with the germline gene, which may arise from a read error. J is TRBJ2-1 and V is TRBV30; possible D gene TRBD2, 7 bases. Germline V gene sequence: CDR1 GTSNPN, CDR2 SVGIG (reference sequence). The CDR3 loop spans 14 amino acids. CDR3 in amino acids: CAWGVVGGRYEQFF. The CDR3 region has the DNA TGTGCCTGGGGTGTGGTGGGGGGGCGGTATGAGCAGTTCTTC.

This chain links TRBV19 with TRBJ1-5; 7 nucleotides align to TRBD1. The CDR3 runs 17 residues. Unmatched junction bases numbered 15, after V lost 6 bases and J lost 4 bases. CDR1 and CDR2 from the germline V gene are LNHDA and SQIVND (reference sequence). The CDR3 coding sequence is TGTGCCAGTAGACCACGGGGGACAGCGGCCCCAAATCAGCCCCAGCATTTT. Its protein product is CASRPRGTAAPNQPQHF.

The chain links TRBV4-1 to TRBJ1-1; 9 nucleotides line up with TRBD1. The CDR3 sequence is 15 residues long. CDR1 is MGHRA and CDR2 is YSYEKL in the germline V gene. V was clipped by 4 bases and J by 12 bases; unmatched bases: 15. In DNA form, the CDR3 reads TGCGCCAGCAGCCCGACCGGCCATGGACAGGGGATGACTTTCTTT. Its translation is CASSPTGHGQGMTFF.

The V call is TRBV7-8, the J call TRBJ1-6, with D unresolved. This CDR3 has 12 residues. CDR1 and CDR2 (germline): SGHVS, FQNEAQ. Trimming shortened V by 7 bases and J by 10 bases, and 11 bases separated the two germline ends. The CDR3: CASTHSRSPLHF. The CDR3 coding sequence is TGTGCCAGCACCCACAGCCGGTCACCCCTCCACTTT. Complete variable domain (other parts from reference TRBV7-8 and TRBJ1-6): GAGVSQSPRYKVAKRGQDVALRCDPISGHVSLFWYQQALGQGPEFLTYFQNEAQLDKSGLPSDRFFAERPEGSVSTLKIQRTQQEDSAVYLCASTHSRSPLHFGNGTRLTVT.

The chain links TRBV30 to TRBJ1-2, with D perhaps matching TRBD1 (6 bases). V lost 1 base and J 2 bases, leaving 14 bases between the germline ends. Germline values: CDR1 GTSNPN, CDR2 SVGIG (reference sequence). This CDR3 contains 15 residues. The CDR3 here is CAWSGGGAGNYGYTF. The CDR3 nucleotides read TGTGCCTGGAGTGGCGGGGGCGCGGGGAACTATGGCTACACCTTC. Looking up the rest from reference TRBV30 and TRBJ1-2 gives the full variable domain: SQTIHQWPATLVQPVGSPLSLECTVEGTSNPNLYWYRQAAGRGLQLLFYSVGIGQISSEVPQNLSASRPQDRQFILSSKKLLLSDSGFYLCAWSGGGAGNYGYTFGSGTRLTVV.

This clone was counted a single time. The V gene is TRBV6-1, the J gene TRBJ1-2; 9 bases line up with TRBD1. The V gene end was trimmed by 0 bases and the J gene end by 4 bases; junction bases not matched to a gene: 18. Germline values: CDR1 MNHNS, CDR2 SASEGT. The CDR3 extends over 20 amino acids. For the CDR3, the DNA is TGTGCCAGCAGTGAAGCCGGGACAGGGTTTTCGCCGTCGCCGTCCTATGGCTACACCTTC. Translation: CASSEAGTGFSPSPSYGYTF.

The chain links TRBV21-1 to TRBJ1-1. TRBV21-1 constitutes a pseudogene. CDR3 length: 15 residues. This CDR3 reads CASSSMAGASTEAFF. In nucleotides, the CDR3 is TGTGCCAGCAGCAGTATGGCGGGGGCCAGCACTGAAGCTTTCTTT.

The chain uses TRBV9 and TRBJ1-1; TRBD1 aligns across 9 bases. V was pared by 2 bases and J by 3 bases, with 5 bases of the junction left unmatched. Per germline, CDR1 SGDLS and CDR2 YYNGEE. The CDR3 loop spans 15 amino acids. The chain's CDR3 is CASSVGQGRDTEAFF. DNA for the CDR3: TGTGCCAGCAGCGTCGGACAGGGGAGGGACACTGAAGCTTTCTTT.